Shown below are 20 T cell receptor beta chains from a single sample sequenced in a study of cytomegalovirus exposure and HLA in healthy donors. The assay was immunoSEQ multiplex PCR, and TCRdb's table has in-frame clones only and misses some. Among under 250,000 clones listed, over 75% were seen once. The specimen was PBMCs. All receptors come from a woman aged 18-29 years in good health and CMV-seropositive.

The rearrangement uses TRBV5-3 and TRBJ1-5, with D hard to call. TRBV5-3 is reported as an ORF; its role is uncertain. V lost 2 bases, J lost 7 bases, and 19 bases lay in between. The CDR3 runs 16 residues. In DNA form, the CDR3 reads TGTGCCAGAAGCTTATATCGGCAAAAGGGCGGGCAGCCCCAGCATTTT. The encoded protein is CARSLYRQKGGQPQHF.

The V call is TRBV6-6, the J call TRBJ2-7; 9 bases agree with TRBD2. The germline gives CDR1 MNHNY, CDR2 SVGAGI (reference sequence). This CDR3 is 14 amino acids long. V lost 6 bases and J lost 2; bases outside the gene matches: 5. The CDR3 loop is CASSGTSYAYEQYF. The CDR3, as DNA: TGTGCCAGCAGCGGGACTAGCTATGCCTACGAGCAGTACTTC.

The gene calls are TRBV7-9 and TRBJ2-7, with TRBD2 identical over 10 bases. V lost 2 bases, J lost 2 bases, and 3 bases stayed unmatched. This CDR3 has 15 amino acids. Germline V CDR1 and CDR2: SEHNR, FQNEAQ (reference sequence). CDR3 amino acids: CASSLRTSGTYEQYF. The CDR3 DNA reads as TGTGCCAGCAGCTTAAGGACTAGCGGAACCTACGAGCAGTACTTC.

The CDR3 nucleotides read TGTGCCAGTACCCAAGGGGTGACAGGAAACACCATATATTTT. Translating gives CASTQGVTGNTIYF. This chain connects TRBV19 to TRBJ1-3; TRBD1 might be the D (5 bases). In germline, CDR1 is LNHDA, CDR2 SQIVND (reference sequence). This CDR3 is 14 amino acids long. Trimming stripped 7 bases from V and 4 bases from J, with 14 bases between.

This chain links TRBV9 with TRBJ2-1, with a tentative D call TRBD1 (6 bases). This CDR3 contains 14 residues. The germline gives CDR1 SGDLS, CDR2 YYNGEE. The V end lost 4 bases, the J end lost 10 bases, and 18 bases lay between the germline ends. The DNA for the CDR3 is TGTGCCAGCAGCCCCTCCTTGACAGGTCAGGAGCAGTTCTTC. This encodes CASSPSLTGQEQFF.

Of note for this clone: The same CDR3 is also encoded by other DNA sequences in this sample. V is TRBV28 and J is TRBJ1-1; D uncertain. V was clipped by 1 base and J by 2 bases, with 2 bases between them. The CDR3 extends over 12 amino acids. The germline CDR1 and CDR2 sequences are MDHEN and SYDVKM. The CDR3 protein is CASSLSNTEAFF. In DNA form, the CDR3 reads TGTGCCAGCAGTTTATCTAACACTGAAGCTTTCTTT.

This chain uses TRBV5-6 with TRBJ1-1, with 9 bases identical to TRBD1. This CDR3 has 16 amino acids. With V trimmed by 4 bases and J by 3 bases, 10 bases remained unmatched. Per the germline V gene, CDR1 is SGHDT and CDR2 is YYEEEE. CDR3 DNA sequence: TGTGCCAGCAGCCTGAGACAGGGGGTTGTTTACACTGAAGCTTTCTTT. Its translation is CASSLRQGVVYTEAFF.

The CDR3 region is CASSETQDYEQYF. The CDR3 DNA follows: TGTGCCAGCAGTGAAACTCAGGACTACGAGCAGTACTTC. The chain uses TRBV6-5 and TRBJ2-7, with D unclear. Trimming left V 5 bases short and J 3 bases short, with 11 bases between. The CDR3 contains 13 residues. Germline CDR1 and CDR2: MNHEY and SVGAGI.

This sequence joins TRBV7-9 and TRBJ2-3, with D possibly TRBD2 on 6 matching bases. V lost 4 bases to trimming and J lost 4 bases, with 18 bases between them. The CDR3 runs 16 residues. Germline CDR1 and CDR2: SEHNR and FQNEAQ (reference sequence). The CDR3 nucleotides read TGTGCCAGCAGCTATTTGGGGACGGGAGAGGCAGATACGCAGTATTTT. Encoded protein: CASSYLGTGEADTQYF.

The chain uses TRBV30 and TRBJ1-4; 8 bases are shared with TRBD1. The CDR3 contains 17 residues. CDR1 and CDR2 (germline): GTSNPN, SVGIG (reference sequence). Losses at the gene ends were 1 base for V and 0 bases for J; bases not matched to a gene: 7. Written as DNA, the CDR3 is TGTGCCTGGAGTGCCGACAGGGGTCTTCCAACTAATGAAAAACTGTTTTTT. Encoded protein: CAWSADRGLPTNEKLFF.

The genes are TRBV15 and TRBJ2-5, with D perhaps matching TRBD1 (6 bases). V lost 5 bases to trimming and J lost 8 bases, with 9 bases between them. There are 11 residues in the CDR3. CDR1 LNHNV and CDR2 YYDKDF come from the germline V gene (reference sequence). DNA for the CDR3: TGTGCCACCAGCGAGGGGGAAACCCAGTACTTC. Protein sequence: CATSEGETQYF.

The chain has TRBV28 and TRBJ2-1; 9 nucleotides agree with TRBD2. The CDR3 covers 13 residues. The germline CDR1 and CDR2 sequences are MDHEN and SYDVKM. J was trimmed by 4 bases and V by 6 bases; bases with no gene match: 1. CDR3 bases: TGTGCCAGCAGACTAGCGGGTTACAATGAGCAGTTCTTC. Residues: CASRLAGYNEQFF.

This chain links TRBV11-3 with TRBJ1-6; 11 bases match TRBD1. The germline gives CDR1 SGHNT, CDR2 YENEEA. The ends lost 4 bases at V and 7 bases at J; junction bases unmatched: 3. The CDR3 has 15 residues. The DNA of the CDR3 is TGTGCCAGCAGCTCCGGACAGGGGGCAAATTCACCCCTCCACTTT. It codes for CASSSGQGANSPLHF.

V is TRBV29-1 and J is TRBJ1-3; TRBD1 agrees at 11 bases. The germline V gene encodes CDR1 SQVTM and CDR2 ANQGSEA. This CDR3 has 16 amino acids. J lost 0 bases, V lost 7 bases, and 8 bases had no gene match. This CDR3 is CSAIGTGGDSGNTIYF. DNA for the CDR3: TGCAGCGCCATCGGGACAGGGGGGGACTCTGGAAACACCATATATTTT.

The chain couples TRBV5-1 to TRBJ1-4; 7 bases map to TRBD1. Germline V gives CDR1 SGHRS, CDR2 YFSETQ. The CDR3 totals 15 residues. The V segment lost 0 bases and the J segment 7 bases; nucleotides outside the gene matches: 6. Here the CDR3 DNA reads TGCGCCAGCAGCTTGGGGGACAGATTGACTGAAAAACTGTTTTTT. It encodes CASSLGDRLTEKLFF.

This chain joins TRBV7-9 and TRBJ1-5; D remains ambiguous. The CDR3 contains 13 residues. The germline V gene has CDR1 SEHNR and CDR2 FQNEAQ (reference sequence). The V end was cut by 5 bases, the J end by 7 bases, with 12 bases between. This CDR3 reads CASSLESGQPQHF. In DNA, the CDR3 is TGTGCCAGCAGCCTTGAGTCCGGGCAGCCCCAGCATTTT.

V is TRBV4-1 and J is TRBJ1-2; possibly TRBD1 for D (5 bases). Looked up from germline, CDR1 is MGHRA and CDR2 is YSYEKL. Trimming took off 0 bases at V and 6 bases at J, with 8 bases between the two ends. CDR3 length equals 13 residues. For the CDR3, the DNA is TGCGCCAGCAGCCAAGAGGGGGGTAATGGCTACACCTTC. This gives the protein CASSQEGGNGYTF.

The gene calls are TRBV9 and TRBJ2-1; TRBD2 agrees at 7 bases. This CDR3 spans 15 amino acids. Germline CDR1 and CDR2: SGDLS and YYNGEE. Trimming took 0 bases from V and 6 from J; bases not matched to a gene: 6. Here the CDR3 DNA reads TGTGCCAGCAGCGTAGAGGCTGGGGGGGGCAATGAGCAGTTCTTC. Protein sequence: CASSVEAGGGNEQFF.

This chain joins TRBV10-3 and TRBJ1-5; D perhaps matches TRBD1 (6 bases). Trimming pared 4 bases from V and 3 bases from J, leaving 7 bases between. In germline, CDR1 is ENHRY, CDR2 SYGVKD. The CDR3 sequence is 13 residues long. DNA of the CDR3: TGTGCCATCAGTGGACAGGCCAATCAGCCCCAGCATTTT. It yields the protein CAISGQANQPQHF.

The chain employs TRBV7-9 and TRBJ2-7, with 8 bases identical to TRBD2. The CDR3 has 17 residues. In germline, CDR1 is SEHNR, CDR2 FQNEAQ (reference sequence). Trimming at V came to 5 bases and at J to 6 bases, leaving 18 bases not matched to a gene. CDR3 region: CASSRAEGGGPLFEQYF. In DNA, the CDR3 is TGTGCCAGCAGCCGGGCCGAAGGCGGGGGGCCCCTATTCGAGCAGTACTTC.